Listed below are T cell receptor beta chains from one sample, sequenced in a study of control samples from healthy donors and cancer patients. Here immunoSEQ multiplex PCR was the method, and the copy in TCRdb shows in-frame clones only, minus some. In the table there are 100,000 to 150,000 clones, about 93% of which are singletons. The sequenced sample was blood. These receptors all come from a man aged 40-49 years in good health. The CDR3 runs from the conserved cysteine through the conserved F or W. A D gene is named only where the DNA matches it firmly. Rows give clone size only sometimes, using once, few, many, or a class for an expanded clone.

size	length	D	V	J	DNA	CDR3
.	17	TRBD2	TRBV5-1	TRBJ2-5	TGCGCCAGCAGCTTCTTGTCGACTAGCGGGGGTGGAGAGACCCAGTACTTC	CASSFLSTSGGGETQYF
.	18	TRBD2	TRBV11-2	TRBJ2-7	TGTGCCAGCAGCCAACGGGTATTCGTTGCTAGCGGGGCCTACGAGCAGTACTTC	CASSQRVFVASGAYEQYF
.	14	.	TRBV28	TRBJ1-2	TGTGCCAGCAGTTTCTCGACAGGCAGCTATGGCTACACCTTC	CASSFSTGSYGYTF
once	16	TRBD2	TRBV6-5	TRBJ2-3	TGTGCCAGCAGTTACCGCGGGGGGGCCGGCACAGATACGCAGTATTTT	CASSYRGGAGTDTQYF
.	13	.	TRBV2	TRBJ1-2	TGTGCCAGCAGTGTCGGGGAGGACGATGGCTACACCTTC	CASSVGEDDGYTF
.	11	.	TRBV20-1	TRBJ2-3	TGCAGTGCTTTACAGGGAGATACGCAGTATTTT	CSALQGDTQYF
.	15	.	TRBV9	TRBJ1-4	TGTGCCAGCAGCGTTTCGGGGGGCTGGGGTGAAAAACTGTTTTTT	CASSVSGGWGEKLFF
.	14	.	TRBV11-2	TRBJ2-5	TGTGCCAGCAGCCCTAGGGGGTTGGTGGAGACCCAGTACTTC	CASSPRGLVETQYF
.	15	.	TRBV9	TRBJ1-3	TGTGCCAGCAGCGTAGTAGGTGGACTTGGAAACACCATATATTTT	CASSVVGGLGNTIYF
.	15	.	TRBV27	TRBJ2-7	TGTGCCAGCAGTTTATCCCCGGGACGAGATTACGAGCAGTACTTC	CASSLSPGRDYEQYF
.	15	.	TRBV5-6	TRBJ2-1	TGTGCCAGCAGCTTGTCGGGTGGAGGGCGGAATGAGCAGTTCTTC	CASSLSGGGRNEQFF
once	18	.	TRBV2	TRBJ1-1	TGTGCCAGCAGTGAAGAAGGGGGATTGGGGCTAATGAACACTGAAGCTTTCTTT	CASSEEGGLGLMNTEAFF
.	15	.	TRBV2	TRBJ2-7	TGTGCCAGCAGAAGCCAGGGGACCCCGGGGGACGAGCAGTACTTC	CASRSQGTPGDEQYF
.	16	.	TRBV6-5	TRBJ1-3	TGTGCCAGCAGTTTCCGGGACTTCGACTCTGGAAACACCATATATTTT	CASSFRDFDSGNTIYF
.	11	.	TRBV20-1	TRBJ2-1	TGCAGTGCTTGGGACCACAATGAGCAGTTCTTC	CSAWDHNEQFF
.	13	.	TRBV19	TRBJ1-6	TGTGCCAGCAAGGACAGCCACAAGTCACCCCTCCACTTT	CASKDSHKSPLHF
once	12	.	TRBV2	TRBJ1-2	TGTGCCAGCAGTGGGGCGGCCTATGGCTACACCTTC	CASSGAAYGYTF
.	14	.	TRBV27	TRBJ2-2	TGTGCCAGCAGTAGCCCACGGGTAGCCGGGGAGCTGTTTTTT	CASSSPRVAGELFF
.	15	.	TRBV10-3	TRBJ2-3	TGTGCCATCAGTGGCTCAGGGTCGCGCACAGATACGCAGTATTTT	CAISGSGSRTDTQYF
.	13	.	TRBV30	TRBJ1-5	TGTGCCTGGAGTCGGACGGAAAATCAGCCCCAGCATTTT	CAWSRTENQPQHF
.	13	.	TRBV2	TRBJ1-2	TGTGCCAGCTTTCTACAGGGTGGATATGGCTACACCTTC	CASFLQGGYGYTF
.	14	.	TRBV3-1/TRBV3-2	TRBJ2-1	TGTGCCAGCAGCCGGGGGACTGATGACAATGAGCAGTTCTTC	CASSRGTDDNEQFF
medium-sized	14	.	TRBV9	TRBJ1-6	TGTGCCAGCAGCGTAGGGGCGGGAGATTCACCCCTCCACTTT	CASSVGAGDSPLHF
.	12	.	TRBV6-4	TRBJ2-7	TGTGCCAGCAGTGACACGTATTACGAGCAGTACTTC	CASSDTYYEQYF
few	15	TRBD2	TRBV2	TRBJ2-5	TGTGCCAGCAGCCGACTAGCGGGGGGGCTGGAGACCCAGTACTTC	CASSRLAGGLETQYF
.	12	.	TRBV18	TRBJ2-1	TGTGCCAGCTCACCATTTCGAGATGAGCAGTTCTTC	CASSPFRDEQFF
.	17	.	TRBV19	TRBJ1-3	TGTGCCAGTAGTATAGCCCTACAGTGGAACTCTGGAAACACCATATATTTT	CASSIALQWNSGNTIYF
.	19	TRBD2	TRBV24-1	TRBJ2-1	TGTGCCACCAGTGATCCGGGACTAGCGGGGGGCCGCTCCTACAATGAGCAGTTCTTC	CATSDPGLAGGRSYNEQFF